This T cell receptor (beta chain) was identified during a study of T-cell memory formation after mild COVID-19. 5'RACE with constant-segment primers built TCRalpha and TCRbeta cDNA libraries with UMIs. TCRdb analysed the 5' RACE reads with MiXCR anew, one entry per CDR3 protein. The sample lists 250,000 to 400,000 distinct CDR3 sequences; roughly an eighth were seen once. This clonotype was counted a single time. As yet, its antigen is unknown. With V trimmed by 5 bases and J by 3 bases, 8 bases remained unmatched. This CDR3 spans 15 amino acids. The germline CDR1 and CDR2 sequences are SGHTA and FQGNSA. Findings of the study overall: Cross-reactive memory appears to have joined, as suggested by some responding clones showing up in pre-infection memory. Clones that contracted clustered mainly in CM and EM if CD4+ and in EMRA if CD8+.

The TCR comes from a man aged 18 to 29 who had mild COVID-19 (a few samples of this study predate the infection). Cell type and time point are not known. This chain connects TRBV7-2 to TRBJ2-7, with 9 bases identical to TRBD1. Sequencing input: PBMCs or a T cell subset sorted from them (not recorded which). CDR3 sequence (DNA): TGTGCCAGCAGCCCGGACAGGGGACTATTCTACGAGCAGTACTTC. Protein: CASSPDRGLFYEQYF.